This section outlines one TCR beta chain sequence together with its context. Antigen: not known. V lost 8 bases and J lost 8, with 18 bases in between. CDR1 is SQVTM, CDR2 ANQGSEA, per germline. The CDR3 has 12 residues. The sample is drawn from a study of cytotoxic CD8 clonotypes in ibrutinib-treated CLL. About the study: Treatment had run for a median approximately twelve months, range 6 to 36, when response samples were taken. The study recorded mean values of approximately 260,000 productive templates and approximately 94,000 productive rearrangements per sample. Findings of the study overall: The study found public clonotypes uncommon, contracting or stable on treatment. Starting clonality was above that of age-matched healthy donors and tracked circulating CD8+ T-cell counts.

Assay used: immunoSEQ multiplex PCR; TCRdb lists only in-frame clones, some missing. The sample records approximately 350,000 clones, 67% being singletons. Specimen: PBMCs, collected after 36 months of ibrutinib treatment. This chain links TRBV29-1 with TRBJ1-2, with unresolved D. The clonotype originates from a human donor with chronic lymphocytic leukemia. The CDR3, as DNA: TGCAGCTTAAAGGAGGGAGGGCCGGGCTACACCTTC. Encoded protein: CSLKEGGPGYTF.